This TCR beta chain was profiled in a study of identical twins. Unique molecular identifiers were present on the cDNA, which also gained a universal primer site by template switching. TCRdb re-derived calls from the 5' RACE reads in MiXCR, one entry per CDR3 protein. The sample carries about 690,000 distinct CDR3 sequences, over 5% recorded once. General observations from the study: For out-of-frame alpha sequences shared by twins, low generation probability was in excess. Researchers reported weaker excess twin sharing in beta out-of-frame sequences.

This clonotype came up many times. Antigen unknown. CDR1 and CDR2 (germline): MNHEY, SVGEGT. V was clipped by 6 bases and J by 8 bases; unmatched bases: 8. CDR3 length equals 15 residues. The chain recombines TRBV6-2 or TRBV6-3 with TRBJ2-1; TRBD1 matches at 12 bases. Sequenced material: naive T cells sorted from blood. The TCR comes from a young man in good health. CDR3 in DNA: TGTGCCAGCAGCTCCGGGACAGGGGGCTGGGATGAGCAGTTCTTC. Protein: CASSSGTGGWDEQFF.